This T cell receptor beta chain was found in a study of blood T cells in healthy people across ages. Study results and limitations: TCR beta diversity was tightly associated with the proportion of naive T cells. Long-lived and aged donors differed, with more naive CD4+ cells and higher diversity in the long-lived. In older individuals, TCR beta diversity per million T cells was lower, falling roughly linearly with age.

Primers used in a second PCR of roughly 6 to 11 cycles were a sample-barcoded 5' primer and a J-beta primer mix. Each of the samples gave a minimum of 3 million paired-end reads that contained CDR3. One entry per CDR3 protein, called by TCRdb with MiXCR from the 5' RACE reads. The top ten hold roughly 24% of the sample, which has around 1,800,000 distinct CDR3 sequences, around 40% seen once. Of note for this clonotype: Its antigen is still unknown.

The clonotype comes from a human donor in good health. The material sequenced was blood.

As DNA, the CDR3 is TGTGCCAGCAGTGAAGGGGAAGGTAAAGCGGACTATGGCTACACCTTC. This gives the protein CASSEGEGKADYGYTF. V usage is TRBV6-1 and J usage is TRBJ1-2; D remains ambiguous. This CDR3 region has 16 residues. V lost 1 base and J lost 3, with 15 bases in between. Germline values: CDR1 MNHNS, CDR2 SASEGT.